These 28 T cell receptor beta chains originate from one sample sequenced in a study of shared clonotypes between healthy human individuals. Method: immunoSEQ multiplex PCR; TCRdb's copy keeps in-frame clones and lacks some. The sample has 950,000 to 1,300,000 clones; 75% are singletons. Sequencing was performed on memory CD4+ T cells sorted from blood. As to subset: CD45RA-negative fraction. All receptors come from a man aged 18 to 29 in good health.

The rearrangement links TRBV2 to TRBJ1-3; weak D call: TRBD1 (6 bases). This CDR3 region has 15 residues. Trimming cost V 4 bases and J 2 bases, with 12 bases left between them. Germline V CDR1 and CDR2: SNHLY, FYNNEI. The chain's CDR3 is CASSAIQGAGNTIYF. CDR3 nucleotides: TGTGCCAGCAGTGCAATACAGGGCGCTGGAAACACCATATATTTT.

The J gene is TRBJ1-2, the V gene TRBV9; TRBD1 might be the D (6 bases). Germline V gives CDR1 SGDLS, CDR2 YYNGEE. V was pared by 0 bases and J by 4 bases, with 13 bases between. The CDR3 totals 15 residues. The CDR3 bases are TGTGCCAGCAGCGTAGCTGTAGGACAGACCTATGGCTACACCTTC. It specifies CASSVAVGQTYGYTF. Full variable domain (rest looked up from reference TRBV9 and TRBJ1-2): DSGVTQTPKHLITATGQRVTLRCSPRSGDLSVYWYQQSLDQGLQFLIQYYNGEERAKGNILERFSAQQFPDLHSELNLSSLELGDSALYFCASSVAVGQTYGYTFGSGTRLTVV.

This clone was detected only a few times. J is TRBJ1-6 and V is TRBV7-6; D unresolved. Germline lookup yields CDR1 SGHVS and CDR2 FNYEAQ. CDR3 length: 18 residues. With 1 base removed from V and 5 bases from J, the gap between germline ends came to 18 bases. The CDR3 DNA reads as TGTGCCAGCAGCTTAGTACCCGGAACGAGTGGCCATAATTCACCCCTCCACTTT. Protein product: CASSLVPGTSGHNSPLHF.

This clone has more than one count but fewer than ten. The chain is built from TRBV9 and TRBJ1-2; 7 nucleotides match TRBD1. CDR1 is SGDLS and CDR2 is YYNGEE in the germline V gene. This CDR3 is built from 14 residues. V dropped 1 base and J dropped 0; count of bases not matched to a gene: 0. CDR3 DNA: TGTGCCAGCAGCGTACAGGGGGCTAACTATGGCTACACCTTC. Protein: CASSVQGANYGYTF.

The rearrangement joins TRBV11-2 to TRBJ2-7; 10 nucleotides line up with TRBD1. The germline V gene has CDR1 SGHAT and CDR2 FQNNGV. The ends lost 7 bases at V and 2 bases at J; junction bases unmatched: 5. The CDR3 length is 14 residues. The CDR3 DNA reads TGTGCCAGCACCACCGGGACAGGGGCCTACGAGCAGTACTTC. This gives the protein CASTTGTGAYEQYF.

The chain couples TRBV7-9 to TRBJ2-7; 7 bases match TRBD1. The J segment lost 3 bases and the V segment lost 7 bases, leaving 15 bases of the junction unmatched. The germline V gene encodes CDR1 SEHNR and CDR2 FQNEAQ (reference sequence). This CDR3 has 16 residues. CDR3 sequence: CASNTPRPGQNYEQYF. In DNA, the CDR3 is TGTGCCAGCAACACCCCCCGCCCGGGACAGAACTACGAGCAGTACTTC.

The genes are TRBV25-1 and TRBJ2-1; 13 nucleotides line up with TRBD2. The CDR3 loop spans 15 amino acids. The ends lost 6 bases at V and 7 bases at J; junction bases unmatched: 6. Germline V CDR1 and CDR2: MGHDK, SYGVNS. The CDR3 sequence: CASRRLAGGYNEQFF. The CDR3 bases are TGTGCCAGCAGACGACTAGCGGGGGGCTATAATGAGCAGTTCTTC.

This clone was seen more than once but under ten times. Compared with germline, one end of the junction differs, possibly owing to a read error. The chain recombines TRBV7-7 with TRBJ1-1; D not resolved. Germline V gives CDR1 SSHAT, CDR2 FNYEAQ (reference sequence). The CDR3 contains 13 residues. The CDR3 DNA is TGTGCTAGCAGCTTAAAGACGGGCACTGAAGCTTTCTTT. Translated, it gives CASSLKTGTEAFF.

V is TRBV19 and J is TRBJ1-2; D is ambiguous. CDR1 LNHDA and CDR2 SQIVND come from the germline V gene (reference sequence). The V and J ends lost 3 bases and 5 bases respectively, with 16 bases between them. This CDR3 has 15 amino acids. CDR3 in DNA: TGTGCCAGTAGTATTTTTCGAAGGGTAAGGTATGGCTACACCTTC. Protein: CASSIFRRVRYGYTF.

The rearrangement joins TRBV11-2 to TRBJ2-1; 9 bases are shared with TRBD2. Germline-derived CDR1 and CDR2 are SGHAT and FQNNGV. Trimming at V came to 5 bases and at J to 8 bases, leaving 10 bases not matched to a gene. This CDR3 is built from 15 residues. In nucleotides, the CDR3 is TGTGCCAGCAGCCTGGGGCCTAGCGGGGTCTATGAGCAGTTCTTC. Translation gives CASSLGPSGVYEQFF.

This clone was seen a few times. The rearrangement joins TRBV5-1 to TRBJ2-2; 7 positions match TRBD1. Germline V gene lookup returns CDR1 SGHRS and CDR2 YFSETQ. The CDR3 contains 15 residues. Germline trimming cut 3 bases from V and 6 bases from J; bases unmatched to any gene: 8. The CDR3 loop is CASSSAGQVAGELFF. CDR3 coding DNA: TGCGCCAGCAGCTCGGCTGGACAGGTAGCCGGGGAGCTGTTTTTT.

The table lists this clone with a count of one. The gene calls are TRBV5-1 and TRBJ2-3, with D unresolved. The CDR3 is made up of 13 amino acids. Trimming removed 4 bases from V and 2 bases from J, with 8 bases in between. Germline V gene data show CDR1 as SGHRS and CDR2 as YFSETQ. CDR3 nucleotides: TGCGCCAGCAGCCTGACACCCACAGATACGCAGTATTTT. Its translation: CASSLTPTDTQYF.

This sequence joins TRBV7-8 and TRBJ2-3; 8 nucleotides agree with TRBD2. This CDR3 has 16 residues. CDR1 SGHVS and CDR2 FQNEAQ come from the germline V gene. Germline trimming cut 5 bases from V and 2 bases from J; bases unmatched to any gene: 9. The CDR3 sequence is CASSREGGTVTDTQYF. The DNA for the CDR3 is TGTGCCAGCAGCCGGGAGGGGGGCACCGTCACAGATACGCAGTATTTT.

CDR3 in amino acids: CASSLSQPGGAFF. Written as DNA, the CDR3 is TGTGCCAGCAGTTTATCACAGCCTGGCGGGGCTTTCTTT. This rearrangement joins TRBV27 to TRBJ1-1, with D hard to call. The CDR3 covers 13 residues. Trimming removed 0 bases from V and 11 bases from J, with 13 bases in between. Germline V gene sequence: CDR1 MNHEY, CDR2 SMNVEV (reference sequence).

The sample holds many counts of this clone. J is TRBJ2-5 and V is TRBV7-9; D gene ambiguous. Trimming removed 1 base from V and 2 bases from J, with 8 bases in between. Germline V gives CDR1 SEHNR, CDR2 FQNEAQ (reference sequence). The CDR3 consists of 14 residues. The CDR3 is CASSLVYTQETQYF. Here the CDR3 DNA reads TGTGCCAGCAGCTTAGTGTACACTCAAGAGACCCAGTACTTC.

The V and J genes are TRBV27 and TRBJ1-3; 7 bases align to TRBD1. This CDR3 has 15 amino acids. V shed 8 bases and J 6 bases; nucleotides not matched to a gene: 13. The germline V gene encodes CDR1 MNHEY and CDR2 SMNVEV (reference sequence). This CDR3 reads CASGSTPTGINTIYF. In DNA form, the CDR3 reads TGTGCCAGCGGATCGACACCGACAGGGATAAACACCATATATTTT.

This clone was recorded a few times. The chain links TRBV30 to TRBJ1-1; D is unclear. The CDR3 runs 12 residues. Deletions cut 5 bases from V and 3 bases from J, with 10 bases between. The V gene's germline CDR1 is GTSNPN and CDR2 SVGIG (reference sequence). The CDR3 here is CAWGGFHTEAFF. The CDR3, as DNA: TGTGCCTGGGGAGGATTTCACACTGAAGCTTTCTTT.

The chain carries TRBV7-2 and TRBJ2-7, with D tentatively TRBD2 (6 bases). V lost 7 bases, J lost 1 base, and 14 bases lay in between. The CDR3 covers 14 residues. The germline gives CDR1 SGHTA, CDR2 FQGNSA. The CDR3 here is CASNSGGKSYEQYF. DNA of the CDR3: TGTGCCAGCAACTCCGGAGGGAAGTCCTACGAGCAGTACTTC.

V gene TRBV6-5 combines with J gene TRBJ2-7, with D perhaps being TRBD1 or TRBD2 (5 bases each). Germline values: CDR1 MNHEY, CDR2 SVGAGI. CDR3 length equals 12 residues. Trimming took 8 bases from V and 3 from J, leaving 11 bases between them. The CDR3 sequence: CASGGRLYEQYF. The CDR3 bases are TGTGCCAGCGGGGGACGTCTCTACGAGCAGTACTTC.

The V call is TRBV5-1, the J call TRBJ2-4; 12 bases are shared with TRBD2. The CDR3 extends over 15 amino acids. The junction had 6 bases not matched to a gene; V was cut back by 4 bases and J by 7 bases. In germline, CDR1 is SGHRS, CDR2 YFSETQ. The CDR3 protein is CASSPEGTSGNIQYF. The DNA of the CDR3 is TGCGCCAGCAGCCCGGAGGGGACTAGCGGGAACATTCAGTACTTC.

This rearrangement joins TRBV30 to TRBJ2-1; no reliable D call. V was pared by 2 bases and J by 1 base, with 12 bases between. Per the germline V gene, CDR1 is GTSNPN and CDR2 is SVGIG (reference sequence). The CDR3 length is 15 residues. DNA of the CDR3: TGTGCCTGGAGTATCACCGGGCCTTCCTACAATGAGCAGTTCTTC. Translated, it gives CAWSITGPSYNEQFF.

On this clone: This sample also contains other DNA sequences that code for the same CDR3. V usage is TRBV29-1 and J usage is TRBJ1-5; D gene unclear. The V end lost 4 bases, the J end lost 0 bases, and 4 bases lay between the germline ends. Germline assignment: CDR1 SQVTM and CDR2 ANQGSEA. The CDR3 sequence is 12 residues long. The CDR3 DNA follows: TGCAGCGTTGGCGCTAGCAATCAGCCCCAGCATTTT. Its protein is CSVGASNQPQHF.

The table lists this clone with a few counts. The chain joins TRBV12-5 to TRBJ2-4, with a possible D match to TRBD1 (6 bases). The CDR3 spans 19 residues. Germline CDR1 and CDR2: LGHNT and FRNRAP. V shed 0 bases and J shed 1 base, with 19 bases lying between them. The CDR3 DNA reads TGTGCTAGTGGTTTGGTACTAAGACAGGACCAAGGGGCCAAAAACATTCAGTACTTC. Its translation is CASGLVLRQDQGAKNIQYF. Full variable domain (rest looked up from reference TRBV12-5 and TRBJ2-4): DARVTQTPRHKVTEMGQEVTMRCQPILGHNTVFWYRQTMMQGLELLAYFRNRAPLDDSGMPKDRFSAEMPDATLATLKIQPSEPRDSAVYFCASGLVLRQDQGAKNIQYFGAGTRLSVL.

This clone was counted only a few times. V is TRBV7-9 and J is TRBJ2-2; 8 bases fit TRBD1. The CDR3 is 17 residues long. Losses at the gene ends were 0 bases for V and 3 bases for J; bases not matched to a gene: 6. CDR1 is SEHNR and CDR2 is FQNEAQ in the germline V gene (reference sequence). CDR3 amino acids: CASSLAFDRGDTGELFF. CDR3 sequence (DNA): TGTGCCAGCAGCTTAGCCTTCGACAGGGGCGACACCGGGGAGCTGTTTTTT. Combining the CDR3 with reference TRBV7-9 and TRBJ2-2 gives the whole variable domain DTGVSQNPRHKITKRGQNVTFRCDPISEHNRLYWYRQTLGQGPEFLTYFQNEAQLEKSRLLSDRFSAERPKGSFSTLEIQRTEQGDSAMYLCASSLAFDRGDTGELFFGEGSRLTVL.

This chain joins TRBV5-4 and TRBJ1-2; the D gene is possibly TRBD1 (6 bases). This CDR3 has 13 residues. Germline CDR1 is SGHNT and CDR2 is YYREEE (reference sequence). The V end lost 4 bases, the J end lost 4 bases, and 11 bases lay between the germline ends. The CDR3 reads CASSVDRFYGYTF. The CDR3 DNA is TGTGCCAGCAGCGTTGACAGGTTCTATGGCTACACCTTC.

The genes are TRBV5-4 and TRBJ2-1; 13 bases fit TRBD2. With 4 bases clipped from V and 8 bases from J, the junction kept 6 bases outside the gene matches. Germline CDR1 SGHNT, CDR2 YYREEE (reference sequence). The CDR3 has 15 amino acids. This chain's CDR3 is CASSRTSGSGYEQFF. The DNA of the CDR3 is TGTGCCAGCAGCCGGACTAGCGGGAGTGGGTATGAGCAGTTCTTC.

The chain carries TRBV5-4 and TRBJ1-6; the D gene is possibly TRBD1 (6 bases). The V end was cut by 0 bases, the J end by 9 bases, with 16 bases between. The germline V gene has CDR1 SGHNT and CDR2 YYREEE (reference sequence). This CDR3 spans 16 amino acids. The CDR3 region has the DNA TGTGCCAGCAGCTTGGGGCTGGCAGGGGAAAGTTCACCCCTCCACTTT. This encodes CASSLGLAGESSPLHF.

V gene TRBV5-1 combines with J gene TRBJ2-7, with 9 bases fitting TRBD2. Germline trimming cut 0 bases from V and 6 bases from J; bases unmatched to any gene: 4. CDR1 and CDR2 from the germline V gene are SGHRS and YFSETQ. The CDR3 contains 14 residues. Here the CDR3 reads CASSLGGRAAEQYF. CDR3 in DNA: TGCGCCAGCAGCTTGGGCGGGAGGGCTGCCGAGCAGTACTTC.